Below are 20 T cell receptor beta chains sequenced from a single sample in a study of blood T cell repertoires in COVID-19. Produced via immunoSEQ multiplex PCR; TCRdb's table is partial and in-frame only. The sample has around 29,000 clones, 65% to 70% seen once. Sequencing used peripheral blood. These receptors came from a human donor in a cohort sampled during active COVID-19.

CDR3 coding DNA: TGTGCCAGCAGTTTAGGGACAGACACAGATACGCAGTATTTT. It translates to CASSLGTDTDTQYF. The chain joins TRBV27 to TRBJ2-3, with 7 bases fitting TRBD1. CDR1 MNHEY and CDR2 SMNVEV come from the germline V gene (reference sequence). CDR3 length: 14 residues. With 2 bases clipped from V and 2 bases from J, the junction kept 1 base outside the gene matches.

This clone showed up just once. The chain couples TRBV10-2 to TRBJ2-5, with 10 bases matching TRBD2. The CDR3 sequence is 14 residues long. V dropped 5 bases and J dropped 1; count of bases not matched to a gene: 1. Germline V gene data show CDR1 as WSHSY and CDR2 as SAAADI. CDR3 DNA sequence: TGCGCCAGCAGTCCTAGCGGGAGCCAAGAGACCCAGTACTTC. Translation: CASSPSGSQETQYF.

V is TRBV5-4 and J is TRBJ2-2; 9 positions agree with TRBD2. CDR1 SGHNT and CDR2 YYREEE come from the germline V gene (reference sequence). V trimming: 4 bases; J trimming: 4 bases; junction bases outside the gene matches: 14. The CDR3 consists of 18 residues. CDR3 bases: TGTGCCAGCAGCCCCCCCTCGGGCGGGGGGGCCGTCACCGGGGAGCTGTTTTTT. This codes for CASSPPSGGGAVTGELFF.

The J gene is TRBJ2-1, the V gene TRBV6-5; the match to TRBD2 covers 7 bases. Germline V gene lookup returns CDR1 MNHEY and CDR2 SVGAGI. Unmatched junction bases numbered 7, after V lost 5 bases and J lost 3 bases. The CDR3 extends over 15 amino acids. The CDR3 reads CASSQSGINYNEQFF. DNA of the CDR3: TGTGCCAGCAGTCAAAGCGGGATCAACTACAATGAGCAGTTCTTC.

The V call is TRBV28, the J call TRBJ2-4, with D tentatively TRBD2 (5 bases). The germline V gene has CDR1 MDHEN and CDR2 SYDVKM. The germline V and J ends were trimmed by 6 bases and 0 bases, with 15 bases remaining between them. The CDR3 has 16 residues. The CDR3 DNA follows: TGTGCCAGCAGACCATTAGAGGGCAAAGCCAAAAACATTCAGTACTTC. Translation gives CASRPLEGKAKNIQYF.

J is TRBJ2-7 and V is TRBV27; D unclear. In germline, CDR1 is MNHEY, CDR2 SMNVEV (reference sequence). Trimming stripped 3 bases from V and 3 bases from J, with 9 bases between. This CDR3 is 13 amino acids long. The CDR3 region has the DNA TGTGCCAGCAGTTTTGGCCTAGACTACGAGCAGTACTTC. Protein: CASSFGLDYEQYF.

This chain links TRBV27 with TRBJ1-6; D possibly corresponds to TRBD1 (5 bases). The CDR3 has 14 amino acids. Germline V CDR1 and CDR2: MNHEY, SMNVEV (reference sequence). V dropped 6 bases and J dropped 5 bases, with 11 bases sitting between them. Here the CDR3 DNA reads TGTGCCAGCAGCTATAGACAGAATAATTCACCCCTCCACTTT. Its protein is CASSYRQNNSPLHF.

V and J are TRBV7-6 and TRBJ1-4; D is perhaps TRBD1 (6 bases). Between the trimmed V and J ends, which lost 2 bases and 7 bases, there was a span of 11 bases. CDR3 length: 14 amino acids. Germline CDR1 SGHVS, CDR2 FNYEAQ. The CDR3 DNA sequence: TGTGCCAGCAGCTTAATGGGGGCTGGTGAAAAACTGTTTTTT. Its translation: CASSLMGAGEKLFF.

This chain links TRBV18 with TRBJ2-3, with TRBD2 matching over 16 bases. The trim removed 3 bases at V and 2 bases at J, leaving 2 bases unmatched. Germline V gene data show CDR1 as KGHSH and CDR2 as LQKENI. CDR3 size: 17 residues. The CDR3 sequence is CASSPGLAGGPTDTQYF. CDR3 nucleotide sequence: TGTGCCAGCTCACCGGGACTAGCGGGGGGGCCCACAGATACGCAGTATTTT.

In this sample, this clone turned up once. J is TRBJ2-7 and V is TRBV28; 9 bases agree with TRBD2. Trimming cost V 7 bases and J 5 bases; bases outside gene matches: 9. Germline CDR1 MDHEN, CDR2 SYDVKM. The CDR3 totals 14 residues. The CDR3 sequence: CASTSSGIIDEQYF. The CDR3 DNA is TGTGCCAGCACATCTAGCGGGATAATCGACGAGCAGTACTTC.

V and J are TRBV7-3 and TRBJ2-1; 13 nucleotides agree with TRBD2. J gave up 4 bases and V 5 bases, and 2 bases lay outside the gene matches. The germline CDR1 and CDR2 sequences are SGHTA and FQGTGA. The CDR3 runs 15 residues. The DNA of the CDR3 is TGTGCCAGCAGCCAGGGACTAGCGGGATACAATGAGCAGTTCTTC. This translates into CASSQGLAGYNEQFF.

The chain carries TRBV27 and TRBJ2-4; the D gene is possibly TRBD2 (5 bases). The CDR3 is made up of 13 amino acids. Per the germline V gene, CDR1 is MNHEY and CDR2 is SMNVEV (reference sequence). V lost 5 bases and J 6 bases, leaving 11 bases between the germline ends. The CDR3 is CASSLGRGNIQYF. The CDR3 DNA reads as TGTGCCAGCAGTCTCGGACGGGGAAACATTCAGTACTTC.

The rearrangement links TRBV11-2 to TRBJ1-1, with TRBD1 identical over 10 bases. J lost 1 base, V lost 5 bases, and 4 bases had no gene match. From germline, CDR1 is SGHAT and CDR2 FQNNGV. CDR3 length equals 15 residues. In nucleotides, the CDR3 is TGTGCCAGCAGCCCCGGACAGGGGGGGAACACTGAAGCTTTCTTT. This codes for CASSPGQGGNTEAFF.

The chain links TRBV28 to TRBJ2-4, with TRBD2 matching over 11 bases. After removal of 3 bases from V and 3 bases from J, the junction contained 16 bases not matched to a gene. CDR3 length: 20 amino acids. The germline V gene has CDR1 MDHEN and CDR2 SYDVKM. The CDR3 here is CASSLGNSGRAGTDKNIQYF. CDR3 bases: TGTGCCAGCAGTTTGGGAAATAGCGGGAGGGCCGGAACCGACAAAAACATTCAGTACTTC.

The chain recombines TRBV13 with TRBJ1-1; perhaps TRBD1 as D (6 bases). The V end lost 4 bases, the J end lost 1 base, and 13 bases lay between the germline ends. The germline V gene encodes CDR1 PRHDT and CDR2 FYEKMQ (reference sequence). This CDR3 has 15 residues. The CDR3 loop reads CASSSNRVGNTEAFF. CDR3 DNA: TGTGCCAGCAGCTCAAACAGGGTTGGGAACACTGAAGCTTTCTTT.

The rearrangement uses TRBV3-1 (or the pseudogene TRBV3-2) and TRBJ2-6; 7 nucleotides agree with TRBD1. The CDR3 sequence is 18 residues long. CDR1 is LGHDT, CDR2 YNNKEL, per germline (reference sequence). Trimming took 1 base from V and 0 from J; bases not matched to a gene: 6. The CDR3 loop is CASSQGPGTVSGANVLTF. In DNA form, the CDR3 reads TGTGCCAGCAGCCAAGGGCCGGGGACAGTCTCTGGGGCCAACGTCCTGACTTTC.

The genes are TRBV5-4 and TRBJ2-1, with D unresolved. Trimming stripped 4 bases from V and 12 bases from J, with 17 bases between. Per germline, CDR1 SGHNT and CDR2 YYREEE (reference sequence). This CDR3 has 13 amino acids. The CDR3 DNA reads TGTGCCAGCAGCCCGTTGCCCTTAGAGGCGCAGTTCTTC. This sequence encodes CASSPLPLEAQFF.

The chain uses TRBV3-1 (or the pseudogene TRBV3-2) and TRBJ2-7, with a possible D match to TRBD2 (5 bases). V shed 0 bases and J shed 5 bases, with 17 bases lying between them. CDR1 and CDR2 (germline): LGHDT, YNNKEL (reference sequence). The CDR3 has 16 amino acids. The CDR3 DNA reads as TGTGCCAGCAGCCAAGAGGTGAAAACCCGAGGGAACGAGCAGTACTTC. It is translated as CASSQEVKTRGNEQYF.

The sample holds a few counts of this clone. The V and J genes are TRBV19 and TRBJ2-2; tentative D call: TRBD1 (6 bases). The CDR3 loop spans 15 amino acids. V was shortened by 9 bases and J by 1 base, with 15 bases between the two germline ends. Germline CDR1 reads LNHDA; CDR2 reads SQIVND (reference sequence). The CDR3 coding sequence is TGTGCCAGCTATACCGGGACACAGAACACCGGGGAGCTGTTTTTT. Residues: CASYTGTQNTGELFF.

This chain connects TRBV7-8 to TRBJ2-1; 11 nucleotides align to TRBD2. Trimming removed 4 bases from V and 7 bases from J; junction bases left unmatched: 6. The CDR3 loop spans 15 amino acids. Germline lookup yields CDR1 SGHVS and CDR2 FQNEAQ. For the CDR3, the DNA is TGTGCCAGCAGCTCCCGACTAGCGGGGCAGAATGAGCAGTTCTTC. As protein: CASSSRLAGQNEQFF.